The 26 T cell receptor beta chains given below trace back to one sample, sequenced in a study of T cell responses to AZD1222 COVID-19 vaccine. Produced via immunoSEQ multiplex PCR; TCRdb's table is partial and in-frame only. This sample has 100,000 or so clones, with 90% to 95% found just once. The sample consisted of peripheral blood, taken on day 0 of AZD1222 vaccination. All receptors come from an adult in good health.

The gene calls are TRBV7-6 and TRBJ2-7; TRBD2 matches at 12 bases. This CDR3 is 15 amino acids long. Germline V gene sequence: CDR1 SGHVS, CDR2 FNYEAQ. Unmatched junction bases numbered 6, after V lost 4 bases and J lost 5 bases. Here the CDR3 DNA reads TGTGCCAGCAGCTCACTAGCGGGGGGTTCCGACGAGCAGTACTTC. Translation gives CASSSLAGGSDEQYF.

DNA for the CDR3: TGTGCCAGCAGCTTACAAAGGAGGTCCTATGGCTACACCTTC. It specifies CASSLQRRSYGYTF. The chain combines TRBV5-4 with TRBJ1-2; D uncertain. The V gene lost 2 bases and the J gene lost 4 bases, with 12 bases spanning the gap. The CDR3 extends over 14 amino acids. Per germline, CDR1 SGHNT and CDR2 YYREEE (reference sequence).

This clone was recorded once. The rearrangement uses TRBV7-6 and TRBJ1-1; TRBD1 aligns across 9 bases. This CDR3 contains 14 residues. Trimming removed 5 bases from V and 6 bases from J; junction bases left unmatched: 7. CDR1 and CDR2 from the germline V gene are SGHVS and FNYEAQ. CDR3 in DNA: TGTGCCAGCAGCCCGGACAGGGGTTATCCTGAAGCTTTCTTT. This sequence encodes CASSPDRGYPEAFF.

The rearrangement uses TRBV6-1 and TRBJ1-5, with D unresolved. The CDR3 is made up of 12 amino acids. V lost 1 base to trimming and J lost 9 bases, with 7 bases between them. Germline CDR1 MNHNS, CDR2 SASEGT. The CDR3 nucleotides are TGTGCCAGCAGTGAAGGACCGCGGCCCCAGCATTTT. It translates to CASSEGPRPQHF.

CDR3 sequence reads: CASRLGAYGYTF. CDR3 nucleotides: TGTGCCAGCAGATTGGGTGCCTATGGCTACACCTTC. The V gene is TRBV12-3 or TRBV12-4, the J gene TRBJ1-2; D unresolved. CDR3 length equals 12 residues. V was cut by 6 bases and J by 4 bases, with 9 bases left in between.

This chain links TRBV5-1 with TRBJ1-4; weak D call: TRBD1 (5 bases). V was clipped by 0 bases and J by 12 bases, with 15 bases between them. The CDR3 totals 14 residues. Germline V lookup: CDR1 SGHRS, CDR2 YFSETQ. The CDR3 DNA sequence: TGCGCCAGCAGCTTGGAGGGACGTACGGAAGAACTGTTTTTT. It codes for CASSLEGRTEELFF.

J is TRBJ1-2 and V is TRBV4-3, with TRBD1 matching 7 bases. Trimming cost V 3 bases and J 5 bases; bases outside gene matches: 9. The V gene's germline CDR1 is LGHNA and CDR2 YSLEER. The CDR3 contains 15 residues. CDR3 coding DNA: TGCGCCAGCAGCCATTACGAAGGGGGCCTTTATGGCTACACCTTC. Encoded protein: CASSHYEGGLYGYTF.

This clone was seen just once. The CDR3 DNA follows: TGTGCCAGCAGTTACAAGAAGGGAAACTATGGCTACACCTTC. Protein: CASSYKKGNYGYTF. The chain carries TRBV6-2 or TRBV6-3 and TRBJ1-2, with D hard to call. This CDR3 comprises 14 residues. Germline V gene sequence: CDR1 MNHEY, CDR2 SVGEGT. Between the trimmed V and J ends, which lost 2 bases and 2 bases, there was a span of 9 bases.

The chain is built from TRBV6-2 or TRBV6-3 and TRBJ2-7, with 10 positions matching TRBD2. Germline CDR1 and CDR2: MNHEY and SVGEGT. This CDR3 region has 16 residues. The ends lost 2 bases at V and 0 bases at J; junction bases unmatched: 4. The CDR3 sequence: CASSYTSGVSSYEQYF. The CDR3 DNA reads TGTGCCAGCAGTTACACTAGCGGGGTTAGCTCCTACGAGCAGTACTTC.

V gene TRBV6-5 combines with J gene TRBJ1-2; tentatively, D is TRBD1 (5 bases). The germline gives CDR1 MNHEY, CDR2 SVGAGI. V was cut by 10 bases and J by 0 bases, with 15 bases left in between. This CDR3 comprises 14 residues. Written as DNA, the CDR3 is TGTGCCACCGTGAGGGGTGGGACTAACTATGGCTACACCTTC. It is translated as CATVRGGTNYGYTF.

This chain connects TRBV27 to TRBJ1-2; D might be TRBD1 (5 bases). Germline CDR1 is MNHEY and CDR2 is SMNVEV (reference sequence). There are 15 residues in the CDR3. Trimming removed 2 bases from V and 7 bases from J, with 17 bases in between. CDR3 region: CASSLAWGTGGGYTF. The CDR3 DNA reads TGTGCCAGCAGTTTAGCTTGGGGAACGGGGGGTGGCTACACCTTC.

The chain combines TRBV19 with TRBJ1-5, with D possibly being TRBD1 (5 bases). Germline values: CDR1 LNHDA, CDR2 SQIVND (reference sequence). V was clipped by 6 bases and J by 0 bases, with 15 bases between them. This CDR3 has 16 residues. As DNA, the CDR3 is TGTGCCAGTAGGGGCGACAGACCCTATAGCAATCAGCCCCAGCATTTT. This sequence encodes CASRGDRPYSNQPQHF.

This clone was seen a single time. The chain combines TRBV6-5 with TRBJ2-1; D remains ambiguous. The germline V gene encodes CDR1 MNHEY and CDR2 SVGAGI. CDR3 size: 15 residues. V lost 7 bases to trimming and J lost 7 bases, with 20 bases between them. Here the CDR3 DNA reads TGTGCCAGCATCCCGACGGCACGACCGATAAATGAGCAGTTCTTC. Translated: CASIPTARPINEQFF.

The chain links TRBV19 to TRBJ2-5; the match to TRBD2 covers 13 bases. CDR1 LNHDA and CDR2 SQIVND come from the germline V gene (reference sequence). With 6 bases clipped from V and 10 bases from J, the junction kept 5 bases outside the gene matches. The CDR3 covers 13 residues. The CDR3: CASSELAGGVQYF. In DNA form, the CDR3 reads TGTGCCAGTAGCGAACTAGCGGGGGGGGTCCAGTACTTC.

J is TRBJ2-4 and V is TRBV30; weak D call: TRBD1 (7 bases). With 0 bases removed from V and 0 bases from J, the gap between germline ends came to 21 bases. This CDR3 comprises 19 residues. Germline-derived CDR1 and CDR2 are GTSNPN and SVGIG (reference sequence). The CDR3 coding sequence is TGTGCCTGGAGTGTGGAGGGGGCGGCCAACGCAATAGCCAAAAACATTCAGTACTTC. Its protein is CAWSVEGAANAIAKNIQYF.

This clone was detected only a few times. This rearrangement joins TRBV2 to TRBJ2-2; TRBD1 matches 7 bases. The length of the CDR3 is 16 residues. The junction had 9 bases not matched to a gene; V was cut back by 6 bases and J by 2 bases. Germline-derived CDR1 and CDR2 are SNHLY and FYNNEI. CDR3 protein: CASSPGQAVNTGELFF. CDR3 nucleotides: TGTGCCAGCAGCCCCGGACAGGCCGTAAACACCGGGGAGCTGTTTTTT. The full variable domain, completed using reference TRBV2 and TRBJ2-2, is EPEVTQTPSHQVTQMGQEVILRCVPISNHLYFYWYRQILGQKVEFLVSFYNNEISEKSEIFDDQFSVERPDGSNFTLKIRSTKLEDSAMYFCASSPGQAVNTGELFFGEGSRLTVL.

The chain carries TRBV10-3 and TRBJ2-7; tentatively, D is TRBD1 (6 bases). The CDR3 is made up of 13 amino acids. Looked up from germline, CDR1 is ENHRY and CDR2 is SYGVKD. Between the trimmed V and J ends, which lost 4 bases and 4 bases, there was a span of 11 bases. This CDR3 is CAISVQGLYEQYF. The CDR3 DNA follows: TGTGCCATCAGTGTTCAGGGGCTATACGAGCAGTACTTC.

The J gene is TRBJ1-3, the V gene TRBV2, with D maybe TRBD1 (6 bases). Germline V lookup: CDR1 SNHLY, CDR2 FYNNEI. V was trimmed by 4 bases and J by 4 bases, leaving 17 bases between them. The CDR3 loop spans 16 amino acids. The CDR3 is CASSASGGTRGNTIYF. Here the CDR3 DNA reads TGTGCCAGCAGTGCCTCCGGGGGCACCCGGGGAAACACCATATATTTT. The full variable domain, rest sourced from reference TRBV2 and TRBJ1-3, is EPEVTQTPSHQVTQMGQEVILRCVPISNHLYFYWYRQILGQKVEFLVSFYNNEISEKSEIFDDQFSVERPDGSNFTLKIRSTKLEDSAMYFCASSASGGTRGNTIYFGEGSWLTVV.

This clone was detected only a few times. The rearrangement joins TRBV6-6 to TRBJ1-5, with 9 bases aligning to TRBD1. Germline V gives CDR1 MNHNY, CDR2 SVGAGI (reference sequence). After removal of 6 bases from V and 3 bases from J, the junction contained 6 bases not matched to a gene. The CDR3 runs 15 residues. DNA for the CDR3: TGTGCCAGCAGCACCGGGACAGGGAACAATCAGCCCCAGCATTTT. This translates into CASSTGTGNNQPQHF.

V usage is TRBV7-3 and J usage is TRBJ1-2; D is unresolved. Germline V gives CDR1 SGHTA, CDR2 FQGTGA. The CDR3 is 13 amino acids. Trimming took 3 bases from V and 0 from J, leaving 5 bases between them. DNA for the CDR3: TGTGCCAGCAGCTTTGGTTCTAACTATGGCTACACCTTC. Its translation: CASSFGSNYGYTF.

The chain couples TRBV6-5 to TRBJ1-4, with 9 bases aligning to TRBD1. Germline-derived CDR1 and CDR2 are MNHEY and SVGAGI. This CDR3 spans 14 amino acids. V shed 6 bases and J 7 bases; nucleotides not matched to a gene: 6. The CDR3 sequence: CASREGQGSEKLFF. The DNA for the CDR3 is TGTGCCAGCAGAGAGGGACAGGGAAGTGAAAAACTGTTTTTT.

CDR3 sequence reads: CASSYVGRDNTGELFF. In nucleotides, the CDR3 is TGTGCCAGCAGTTACGTGGGGCGTGATAACACCGGGGAGCTGTTTTTT. The genes are TRBV6-6 and TRBJ2-2; the D gene is possibly TRBD1 (5 bases). Germline V CDR1 and CDR2: MNHNY, SVGAGI (reference sequence). The CDR3 totals 16 residues. Trimming removed 2 bases from V and 2 bases from J, with 12 bases in between.

The gene calls are TRBV5-4 and TRBJ1-2; D not resolved. The germline V gene encodes CDR1 SGHNT and CDR2 YYREEE (reference sequence). Trimming cost V 2 bases and J 4 bases, with 15 bases left between them. The CDR3 consists of 15 residues. CDR3 sequence: CASSLAGLNPYGYTF. Here the CDR3 DNA reads TGTGCCAGCAGCTTAGCGGGTCTCAACCCCTATGGCTACACCTTC.

V is TRBV18 and J is TRBJ1-3, with unresolved D. Trimming took 0 bases from V and 2 from J, leaving 5 bases between them. CDR1 and CDR2 (germline): KGHSH, LQKENI. This CDR3 has 14 residues. Here the CDR3 reads CASSPPPPGNTIYF. DNA for the CDR3: TGTGCCAGCTCACCACCCCCACCTGGAAACACCATATATTTT.

The CDR3 spells CASSYSFGQGAGYTF. The CDR3 nucleotides read TGTGCCAGCAGTTACTCCTTCGGACAGGGGGCTGGCTACACCTTC. V gene TRBV6-5 combines with J gene TRBJ1-2, with TRBD1 identical over 11 bases. This CDR3 has 15 amino acids. Germline V lookup: CDR1 MNHEY, CDR2 SVGAGI. Trimming at V came to 0 bases and at J to 7 bases, leaving 4 bases not matched to a gene.

The chain combines TRBV9 with TRBJ2-2, with TRBD2 as a possible D gene (5 bases). The CDR3 length is 15 residues. V lost 0 bases and J lost 3, with 9 bases in between. Germline CDR1 SGDLS, CDR2 YYNGEE. CDR3 DNA: TGTGCCAGCAGCGTAGTATCCGGGGACACCGGGGAGCTGTTTTTT. Protein product: CASSVVSGDTGELFF.